These 14 T cell receptor beta chains came from one sample sequenced in a study of cytomegalovirus exposure and HLA in healthy donors. Amplification used 60 Vbeta primers and 13 Jbeta primers. Repertoires were generated with immunoSEQ multiplex PCR, while TCRdb's copy carries only in-frame clones and drops some. Of 150,000 to 200,000 clones listed, about 72% were seen once; the top ten hold 2% to 3%. Sequencing was done on a sample of PBMCs. The receptors stem from a human donor in good health.

As to this clone: Its ends do not fully match the called genes, so a read error is possible. The V and J genes are TRBV20-1 and TRBJ1-2; D call uncertain. From germline, CDR1 is DFQATT and CDR2 SNEGSKA (reference sequence). The CDR3 runs to 8 residues. The CDR3 protein is CSGSRRDF. The CDR3 coding sequence is TGCAGTGGTAGCAGGCGGGACTTC.

The J gene is TRBJ1-4, the V gene TRBV5-5; D may be TRBD1 (5 bases). This CDR3 has 14 residues. CDR1 and CDR2 (germline): SGHKS, YYEKEE (reference sequence). The ends were cut back, 4 bases at V and 3 bases at J, with 10 bases in the middle. The chain's CDR3 is CASSRAGPNEKLFF. The DNA for the CDR3 is TGTGCCAGCAGCCGAGCAGGGCCTAATGAAAAACTGTTTTTT.

This clone appeared a few times. This sequence joins TRBV5-1 and TRBJ2-1; 11 bases agree with TRBD2. CDR1 is SGHRS, CDR2 YFSETQ, per germline. V lost 6 bases, J lost 4 bases, and 3 bases stayed unmatched. CDR3 length: 14 amino acids. The chain's CDR3 is CASTASGGYNEQFF. The CDR3 coding sequence is TGCGCCAGCACGGCTAGCGGGGGGTACAATGAGCAGTTCTTC.

The chain joins TRBV5-1 to TRBJ2-5; 8 nucleotides line up with TRBD2. J lost 5 bases, V lost 4 bases, and 7 bases had no gene match. The CDR3 is made up of 14 amino acids. Germline CDR1 and CDR2: SGHRS and YFSETQ. The CDR3 loop is CASSPEAGDETQYF. CDR3 DNA sequence: TGCGCCAGCAGCCCCGAAGCGGGGGATGAGACCCAGTACTTC.

This clone was seen once. J is TRBJ1-4 and V is TRBV4-1; TRBD1 matches at 7 bases. Losses at the gene ends were 4 bases for V and 3 bases for J; bases not matched to a gene: 11. The germline V gene has CDR1 MGHRA and CDR2 YSYEKL. The CDR3 spans 17 residues. The CDR3 here is CASSLRQGSVSNEKLFF. CDR3 sequence (DNA): TGCGCCAGCAGCCTAAGACAGGGATCCGTTTCTAATGAAAAACTGTTTTTT.

The chain joins TRBV12-5 to TRBJ2-3; tentatively, D is TRBD1 (5 bases). CDR3 length: 15 residues. Germline CDR1 LGHNT, CDR2 FRNRAP. V lost 4 bases and J 5 bases, leaving 16 bases between the germline ends. CDR3 loop: CASGWGRLTRDTQYF. As DNA, the CDR3 is TGTGCTAGTGGTTGGGGCAGGCTTACACGAGATACGCAGTATTTT. Full variable domain (remainder filled in from reference TRBV12-5 and TRBJ2-3): DARVTQTPRHKVTEMGQEVTMRCQPILGHNTVFWYRQTMMQGLELLAYFRNRAPLDDSGMPKDRFSAEMPDATLATLKIQPSEPRDSAVYFCASGWGRLTRDTQYFGPGTRLTVL.

Only one count was recorded for this clone. The chain is built from TRBV11-3 and TRBJ2-5; TRBD2 agrees at 11 bases. CDR3 size: 15 residues. V shed 5 bases, J shed 2 bases, and the junction held 4 bases outside the gene matches. The germline V gene has CDR1 SGHNT and CDR2 YENEEA. In DNA form, the CDR3 reads TGTGCCAGCAGCATGAGACTAGCGGGACAAGAGACCCAGTACTTC. It is translated as CASSMRLAGQETQYF.

CDR3 bases: TGTGCCAGCCGACAGGGTACCTACGAGCAGTACTTC. This encodes CASRQGTYEQYF. This chain uses TRBV2 with TRBJ2-7; 7 nucleotides agree with TRBD1. Trimming cost V 8 bases and J 2 bases; bases outside gene matches: 3. CDR3 size: 12 residues. Germline lookup yields CDR1 SNHLY and CDR2 FYNNEI.

V and J are TRBV2 and TRBJ2-7; TRBD2 might be the D (6 bases). Germline V gene lookup returns CDR1 SNHLY and CDR2 FYNNEI. The CDR3 is 12 amino acids. Trimming removed 6 bases at V and 3 bases at J, with 9 bases between. The CDR3 reads CASRRDFYEQYF. DNA of the CDR3: TGTGCCAGCAGGCGGGACTTCTACGAGCAGTACTTC.

The V and J genes are TRBV11-1 and TRBJ1-1; D remains unclear. V lost 5 bases, J lost 1 base, and 17 bases lay in between. The CDR3 covers 16 residues. The germline V gene encodes CDR1 SGHAT and CDR2 FQDESV (reference sequence). The CDR3 region is CASSPRGWFRNTEAFF. The CDR3, as DNA: TGTGCCAGCAGCCCTCGCGGCTGGTTTAGGAACACTGAAGCTTTCTTT.

This chain links TRBV13 with TRBJ1-2; D remains ambiguous. Trimming pared 4 bases from V and 2 bases from J, leaving 14 bases between. Germline values: CDR1 PRHDT, CDR2 FYEKMQ (reference sequence). The CDR3 is made up of 15 amino acids. The CDR3 DNA reads as TGTGCCAGCAGCTCCCTCCTGGGAGCCAACTATGGCTACACCTTC. Its translation: CASSSLLGANYGYTF.

The rearrangement links TRBV7-3 to TRBJ1-2; D perhaps matches TRBD1 (5 bases). Germline lookup yields CDR1 SGHTA and CDR2 FQGTGA. CDR3 length: 16 amino acids. V dropped 1 base and J dropped 4 bases, with 16 bases sitting between them. The CDR3 DNA is TGTGCCAGCAGCTTAAGTGGGGCATATTCCCGCTATGGCTACACCTTC. Translating it yields CASSLSGAYSRYGYTF.

Remarks on this clone: Other nucleotide sequences in the sample specify the same CDR3. The chain employs TRBV5-4 and TRBJ2-1, with D maybe TRBD2 (5 bases). Trimming left V 2 bases short and J 1 base short, with 10 bases between. The CDR3 has 15 amino acids. Per germline, CDR1 SGHNT and CDR2 YYREEE (reference sequence). This CDR3 is CASSLGSGSYNEQFF. In DNA, the CDR3 is TGTGCCAGCAGCTTAGGGTCGGGGTCCTACAATGAGCAGTTCTTC.

This clone was detected a few times. V gene TRBV10-2 combines with J gene TRBJ2-5, with D unresolved. The CDR3 is 12 amino acids. V was shortened by 4 bases and J by 4 bases, with 7 bases between the two germline ends. CDR1 is WSHSY and CDR2 is SAAADI in the germline V gene. The CDR3 DNA reads TGCGCCAGCAGTGTAGTTCGAGAGACCCAGTACTTC. Its protein product is CASSVVRETQYF.